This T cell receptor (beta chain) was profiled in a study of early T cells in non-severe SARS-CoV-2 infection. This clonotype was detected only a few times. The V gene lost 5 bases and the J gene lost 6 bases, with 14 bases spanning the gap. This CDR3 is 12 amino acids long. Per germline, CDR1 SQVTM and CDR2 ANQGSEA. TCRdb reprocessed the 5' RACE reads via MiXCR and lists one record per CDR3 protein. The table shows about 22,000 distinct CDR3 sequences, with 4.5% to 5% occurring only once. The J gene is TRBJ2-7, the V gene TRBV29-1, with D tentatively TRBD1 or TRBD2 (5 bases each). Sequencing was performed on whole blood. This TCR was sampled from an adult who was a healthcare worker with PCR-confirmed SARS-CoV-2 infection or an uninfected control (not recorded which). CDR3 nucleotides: TGCAGCGTTCGCCGGGGCTCGGGCGAGCAGTACTTC. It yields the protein CSVRRGSGEQYF.